The 21 T cell receptor beta chains in this list originate from one sample, sequenced in a study of T cell responses to AZD1222 COVID-19 vaccine. Measured with immunoSEQ multiplex PCR; TCRdb has only the in-frame clones, and not every one. Of about 150,000 clones listed, under 95% are singletons. The sample consisted of peripheral blood, taken on day 0 of AZD1222 vaccination. All receptors come from an adult in good health.

V is TRBV29-1 and J is TRBJ2-1, with D unclear. This CDR3 spans 12 amino acids. Looked up from germline, CDR1 is SQVTM and CDR2 is ANQGSEA. V lost 3 bases to trimming and J lost 12 bases, with 15 bases between them. The CDR3 region has the DNA TGCAGCGTTGACCGTGGCGAAAAGCTGCAGTTCTTC. It codes for CSVDRGEKLQFF.

V usage is TRBV28 and J usage is TRBJ2-1, with 12 positions matching TRBD2. V shed 6 bases, J shed 4 bases, and the junction held 7 bases outside the gene matches. CDR3 size: 16 residues. The germline V gene has CDR1 MDHEN and CDR2 SYDVKM. The CDR3 sequence is CASRHTGTSGYNEQFF. Here the CDR3 DNA reads TGTGCCAGCAGACACACCGGGACTAGCGGGTACAATGAGCAGTTCTTC.

On this clone itself: This specimen includes other DNA sequences encoding the same CDR3. The chain uses TRBV27 and TRBJ2-7, with D possibly matching TRBD1 (6 bases). V was shortened by 3 bases and J by 0 bases, with 6 bases between the two germline ends. Germline CDR1 is MNHEY and CDR2 is SMNVEV (reference sequence). The length of the CDR3 is 13 residues. Here the CDR3 DNA reads TGTGCCAGCAGTTTGACAGGCTCCTACGAGCAGTACTTC. This translates into CASSLTGSYEQYF.

The gene calls are TRBV2 and TRBJ1-5, with D possibly being TRBD1 (6 bases). The CDR3 contains 13 residues. Germline CDR1 SNHLY, CDR2 FYNNEI. V was trimmed by 4 bases and J by 7 bases, leaving 11 bases between them. The chain's CDR3 is CASSVTGQQPQHF. The CDR3, as DNA: TGTGCCAGCAGTGTAACAGGGCAACAGCCCCAGCATTTT.

The chain joins TRBV6-5 to TRBJ2-2, with 7 bases matching TRBD1. J gave up 4 bases and V 5 bases, and 7 bases lay outside the gene matches. The CDR3 sequence is 15 residues long. Germline CDR1 is MNHEY and CDR2 is SVGAGI. CDR3 residues: CASSHDRAPTGELFF. DNA for the CDR3: TGTGCCAGCAGTCACGACAGGGCCCCCACCGGGGAGCTGTTTTTT.

The chain recombines TRBV5-4 with TRBJ2-2; maybe TRBD1 (6 bases). Germline V gene sequence: CDR1 SGHNT, CDR2 YYREEE (reference sequence). The CDR3 contains 15 residues. The V gene lost 2 bases and the J gene lost 6 bases, with 14 bases spanning the gap. CDR3 loop: CASSFTTGRPGELFF. For the CDR3, the DNA is TGTGCCAGCAGCTTTACAACAGGGCGTCCCGGGGAGCTGTTTTTT.

The chain uses TRBV6-5 and TRBJ2-7; D gene unclear. The CDR3 has 13 residues. Germline assignment: CDR1 MNHEY and CDR2 SVGAGI. Trimming took off 5 bases at V and 4 bases at J, with 12 bases between the two ends. In DNA form, the CDR3 reads TGTGCCAGCAGTCCCAACCTAGGATACGAGCAGTACTTC. Its translation: CASSPNLGYEQYF.

This clone occurred once. This chain joins TRBV9 and TRBJ1-6; D remains unclear. The V gene's germline CDR1 is SGDLS and CDR2 YYNGEE. The CDR3 covers 15 residues. The V and J ends lost 2 bases and 2 bases respectively, with 8 bases between them. The CDR3 reads CASSVGVPYNSPLHF. In DNA form, the CDR3 reads TGTGCCAGCAGCGTTGGGGTTCCCTATAATTCACCCCTCCACTTT.

The V gene is TRBV11-3, the J gene TRBJ2-7; a possible D gene is TRBD2 (6 bases). The V gene's germline CDR1 is SGHNT and CDR2 YENEEA. V was cut by 3 bases and J by 4 bases, with 10 bases left in between. The length of the CDR3 is 13 residues. The CDR3, as DNA: TGTGCCAGCAGCTTCCGACTAGGGTACGAGCAGTACTTC. Amino acid sequence: CASSFRLGYEQYF.

The V gene is TRBV7-2, the J gene TRBJ1-2; D possibly corresponds to TRBD1 (5 bases). Deletions cut 4 bases from V and 1 base from J, with 10 bases between. The germline V gene has CDR1 SGHTA and CDR2 FQGNSA. This CDR3 comprises 14 residues. The chain's CDR3 is CASSSTQGNYGYTF. CDR3 in DNA: TGTGCCAGCAGCTCGACGCAGGGTAACTATGGCTACACCTTC.

The gene calls are TRBV7-3 and TRBJ1-2; D not certain. Per the germline V gene, CDR1 is SGHTA and CDR2 is FQGTGA. V dropped 3 bases and J dropped 4 bases, with 6 bases sitting between them. There are 12 residues in the CDR3. This CDR3 is CASSLDGYGYTF. CDR3 coding DNA: TGTGCCAGCAGCTTGGACGGCTATGGCTACACCTTC.

The rearrangement links TRBV5-4 to TRBJ2-7; 7 bases align to TRBD1. The germline CDR1 and CDR2 sequences are SGHNT and YYREEE (reference sequence). V shed 1 base and J 6 bases; nucleotides not matched to a gene: 13. The CDR3 extends over 16 amino acids. The CDR3 DNA is TGTGCCAGCAGCTTGAAAGAGGGTGAAGGGGGCCTCGAGCAGTACTTC. It encodes CASSLKEGEGGLEQYF.

V is TRBV6-1 and J is TRBJ2-7; D is perhaps TRBD1 or TRBD2 (7 bases each). The CDR3 is 17 residues long. The germline gives CDR1 MNHNS, CDR2 SASEGT. Trimming left V 4 bases short and J 6 bases short, with 25 bases between. The CDR3 protein is CASSVWGGGYPDPEQYF. DNA of the CDR3: TGTGCCAGCAGTGTTTGGGGAGGGGGCTACCCAGACCCCGAGCAGTACTTC.

This chain joins TRBV28 and TRBJ2-1; the match to TRBD2 covers 15 bases. This CDR3 spans 18 amino acids. V shed 3 bases and J 2 bases; nucleotides not matched to a gene: 5. The germline V gene has CDR1 MDHEN and CDR2 SYDVKM. CDR3 sequence reads: CASSLGLAGGTTYNEQFF. CDR3 in DNA: TGTGCCAGCAGTTTGGGACTAGCGGGAGGAACGACCTACAATGAGCAGTTCTTC.

This clone has only one observation. The chain combines TRBV28 with TRBJ2-5; D remains ambiguous. With 4 bases removed from V and 7 bases from J, the gap between germline ends came to 22 bases. This CDR3 spans 16 amino acids. The germline CDR1 and CDR2 sequences are MDHEN and SYDVKM. The CDR3 is CASSSRAVGSLGTQYF. The CDR3 bases are TGTGCCAGCAGTTCTCGGGCGGTTGGCAGCCTCGGGACCCAGTACTTC. Filled out from reference TRBV28 and TRBJ2-5, the complete variable domain reads DVKVTQSSRYLVKRTGEKVFLECVQDMDHENMFWYRQDPGLGLRLIYFSYDVKMKEKGDIPEGYSVSREKKERFSLILESASTNQTSMYLCASSSRAVGSLGTQYFGPGTRLLVL.

This chain uses TRBV27 with TRBJ2-7; D perhaps matches TRBD2 (6 bases). Trimming shortened V by 7 bases and J by 5 bases, and 9 bases separated the two germline ends. The CDR3 consists of 11 residues. Germline V lookup: CDR1 MNHEY, CDR2 SMNVEV (reference sequence). The CDR3 region is CASKEGNEQYF. CDR3 in DNA: TGTGCCAGCAAGGAGGGCAACGAGCAGTACTTC.

This chain links TRBV10-1 with TRBJ2-5, with 9 nucleotides matching TRBD1. Germline CDR1 and CDR2: WNHNN and SYGVQD (reference sequence). J lost 2 bases, V lost 4 bases, and 2 bases had no gene match. This CDR3 spans 14 amino acids. CDR3 protein: CASSGDREQETQYF. The CDR3 region has the DNA TGCGCCAGCAGTGGGGACAGGGAACAAGAGACCCAGTACTTC.

In DNA, the CDR3 is TGCGCCAGCAGCCGATCGAGAGAGGTCCCCACTGAAGCTTTCTTT. This translates into CASSRSREVPTEAFF. V is TRBV4-1 and J is TRBJ1-1; D gene unclear. This CDR3 region has 15 residues. Germline-derived CDR1 and CDR2 are MGHRA and YSYEKL. The ends were cut back, 4 bases at V and 4 bases at J, with 16 bases in the middle.

The chain employs TRBV4-3 and TRBJ2-3, with TRBD2 matching 13 bases. V lost 3 bases, J lost 0 bases, and 0 bases stayed unmatched. CDR1 and CDR2 from the germline V gene are LGHNA and YSLEER. CDR3 size: 16 residues. The CDR3 DNA follows: TGCGCCAGCAGCCAGACTAGCGGGAGGAGCACAGATACGCAGTATTTT. Translation gives CASSQTSGRSTDTQYF.

The chain carries TRBV7-9 and TRBJ2-2; 9 bases map to TRBD2. After removal of 0 bases from V and 6 bases from J, the junction contained 8 bases not matched to a gene. Looked up from germline, CDR1 is SEHNR and CDR2 is FQNEAQ (reference sequence). The CDR3 runs 17 residues. The CDR3 reads CASSLALAGGPAGELFF. The CDR3 DNA sequence: TGTGCCAGCAGCTTAGCGCTTGCGGGAGGGCCTGCCGGGGAGCTGTTTTTT. The full variable domain, in which reference TRBV7-9 and TRBJ2-2 provide the parts outside the CDR3, is DTGVSQNPRHKITKRGQNVTFRCDPISEHNRLYWYRQTLGQGPEFLTYFQNEAQLEKSRLLSDRFSAERPKGSFSTLEIQRTEQGDSAMYLCASSLALAGGPAGELFFGEGSRLTVL.

The V call is TRBV7-9, the J call TRBJ1-1; D is possibly TRBD1 (6 bases). CDR3 length: 15 residues. The germline gives CDR1 SEHNR, CDR2 FQNEAQ (reference sequence). With 4 bases removed from V and 10 bases from J, the gap between germline ends came to 22 bases. CDR3 bases: TGTGCCAGCAGCTCGGTACAGGGAGAGGGCTACGGAGCTTTCTTT. Translated: CASSSVQGEGYGAFF. Filled out from reference TRBV7-9 and TRBJ1-1, the complete variable domain reads DTGVSQNPRHKITKRGQNVTFRCDPISEHNRLYWYRQTLGQGPEFLTYFQNEAQLEKSRLLSDRFSAERPKGSFSTLEIQRTEQGDSAMYLCASSSVQGEGYGAFFGQGTRLTVV.